This T cell receptor (beta chain) was captured by sequencing in a study of blood T cells in healthy people across ages. Findings and caveats of the study: Greater diversity and more naive CD4+ cells were seen in long-lived donors than in aged donors.

Concerning this clonotype itself: Antigen unknown.

This CDR3 comprises 14 residues. CDR1 and CDR2 from the germline V gene are ENHRY and SYGVKD. Then a second PCR, running roughly 7 to 11 cycles, was carried out with a sample-barcoded 5' primer and a J-beta primer mix. In TCRdb, the 5' RACE reads were re-called with MiXCR into one record per CDR3 protein. Seen here are about 630,000 distinct CDR3 sequences, more than 20% observed once, and the top ten hold around 3.4%. Each sample provided at least 6 micrograms of extracted total RNA. This sequence was found in a man between 65 and 85 years old in good health. Sequenced material: blood. The chain joins TRBV10-3 to TRBJ2-5; D unresolved. The end of the DNA fits TRBJ2-1 better, so the J call may be wrong. CDR3 residues: CAISAHPISDEQFF. The CDR3 bases are TGTGCCATCAGTGCTCATCCTATATCGGATGAGCAGTTCTTC.